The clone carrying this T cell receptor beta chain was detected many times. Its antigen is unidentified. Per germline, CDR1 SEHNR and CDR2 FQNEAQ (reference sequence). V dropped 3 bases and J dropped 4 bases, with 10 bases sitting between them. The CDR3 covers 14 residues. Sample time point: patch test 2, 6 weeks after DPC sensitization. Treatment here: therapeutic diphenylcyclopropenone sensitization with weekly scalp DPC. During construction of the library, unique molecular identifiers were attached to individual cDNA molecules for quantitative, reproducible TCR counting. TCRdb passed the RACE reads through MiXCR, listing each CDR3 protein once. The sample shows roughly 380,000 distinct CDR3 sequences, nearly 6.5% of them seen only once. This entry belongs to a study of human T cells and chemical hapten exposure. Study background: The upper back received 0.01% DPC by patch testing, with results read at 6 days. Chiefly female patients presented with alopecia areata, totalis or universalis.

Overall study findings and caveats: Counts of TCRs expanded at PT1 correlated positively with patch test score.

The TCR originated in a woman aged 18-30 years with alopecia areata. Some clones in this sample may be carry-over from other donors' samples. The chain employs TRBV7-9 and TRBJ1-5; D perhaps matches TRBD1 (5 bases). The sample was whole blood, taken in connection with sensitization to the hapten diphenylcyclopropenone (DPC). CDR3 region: CASSFRDGNQPQHF. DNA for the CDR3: TGTGCCAGCAGCTTCCGGGACGGTAATCAGCCCCAGCATTTT. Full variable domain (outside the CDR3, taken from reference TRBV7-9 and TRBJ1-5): DTGVSQNPRHKITKRGQNVTFRCDPISEHNRLYWYRQTLGQGPEFLTYFQNEAQLEKSRLLSDRFSAERPKGSFSTLEIQRTEQGDSAMYLCASSFRDGNQPQHFGDGTRLSIL.